Below are 20 T cell receptor beta chains sequenced from a single sample in a study of blood T cell repertoires in COVID-19. TCRdb keeps only in-frame clones here, not all; method: immunoSEQ multiplex PCR. The profile shows fewer than 250,000 clones, around 87% of them singletons. Source material: PBMCs or T cells enriched from blood (not recorded which). These receptors were taken from a young man in a cohort exposed to, infected with or recovered from COVID-19 (not recorded which).

The chain carries TRBV9 and TRBJ2-1, with TRBD2 as a possible D gene (5 bases). Germline CDR1 reads SGDLS; CDR2 reads YYNGEE. V lost 3 bases, J lost 6 bases, and 7 bases lay in between. The CDR3 runs 12 residues. Here the CDR3 reads CASSASGNEQFF. The CDR3 DNA reads TGTGCCAGCAGCGCGAGCGGCAATGAGCAGTTCTTC.

This clone was seen more than once but under ten times. This chain links TRBV24-1 with TRBJ1-5; 7 nucleotides line up with TRBD1. Germline loops: CDR1 KGHDR, CDR2 SFDVKD. Trimming removed 8 bases from V and 0 bases from J; junction bases left unmatched: 12. The CDR3 sequence is 17 residues long. CDR3 nucleotide sequence: TGTGCCACCACAGCAGCCAGGGACAGAAATAGCAATCAGCCCCAGCATTTT. Its protein product is CATTAARDRNSNQPQHF.

This clone has just a few counts. Distinct nucleotide sequences in the sample also encode this CDR3. The chain couples TRBV10-3 to TRBJ2-1; D possibly corresponds to TRBD2 (5 bases). Between the trimmed V and J ends, which lost 6 bases and 2 bases, there was a span of 11 bases. This CDR3 is 14 amino acids long. Germline V CDR1 and CDR2: ENHRY, SYGVKD. CDR3 DNA: TGTGCCATCAGGGAGGACGGAGCCTACAATGAGCAGTTCTTC. Residues: CAIREDGAYNEQFF.

The chain recombines TRBV24-1 with TRBJ2-5; tentatively, D is TRBD2 (6 bases). V lost 4 bases, J lost 1 base, and 24 bases lay in between. The CDR3 is made up of 19 amino acids. The germline V gene has CDR1 KGHDR and CDR2 SFDVKD. CDR3 amino acids: CATSDIGDLLAEGQETQYF. The CDR3 coding sequence is TGTGCCACCAGTGACATTGGGGACCTATTAGCGGAAGGCCAAGAGACCCAGTACTTC.

This clone was detected only once. The rearrangement joins TRBV7-6 to TRBJ1-1; D gene unclear. Trimming took off 5 bases at V and 1 base at J, with 20 bases between the two ends. This CDR3 is built from 17 residues. The germline V gene encodes CDR1 SGHVS and CDR2 FNYEAQ. CDR3 amino acids: CASSRLSPTEGNTEAFF. DNA for the CDR3: TGTGCCAGCAGCCGTCTTTCCCCTACGGAGGGGAACACTGAAGCTTTCTTT.

The chain employs TRBV5-1 and TRBJ2-1; TRBD1 agrees at 10 bases. The trim removed 4 bases at V and 3 bases at J, leaving 4 bases unmatched. Germline-derived CDR1 and CDR2 are SGHRS and YFSETQ. This CDR3 has 15 amino acids. The CDR3 nucleotides are TGCGCCAGCAGCCGGGGACAGGGGAACTACAATGAGCAGTTCTTC. Its protein product is CASSRGQGNYNEQFF.

The rearrangement links TRBV6-5 to TRBJ2-1, with 11 bases identical to TRBD1. This CDR3 has 15 amino acids. Per germline, CDR1 MNHEY and CDR2 SVGAGI. The V gene end was trimmed by 2 bases and the J gene end by 7 bases; junction bases not matched to a gene: 4. CDR3 nucleotide sequence: TGTGCCAGCAGTTACGAAGGGACAGGGGGTAATGAGCAGTTCTTC. Protein product: CASSYEGTGGNEQFF.

This sequence joins TRBV7-9 and TRBJ1-1; TRBD1 matches at 8 bases. The CDR3 sequence is 18 residues long. Germline V lookup: CDR1 SEHNR, CDR2 FQNEAQ (reference sequence). V dropped 3 bases and J dropped 2; count of bases not matched to a gene: 14. The CDR3 loop is CASSFIAGGVRSNTEAFF. The CDR3 nucleotides read TGTGCCAGCAGCTTTATTGCAGGGGGCGTCCGAAGTAACACTGAAGCTTTCTTT.

The chain employs TRBV18 and TRBJ2-1; D remains unclear. The germline V gene encodes CDR1 KGHSH and CDR2 LQKENI. The CDR3 is made up of 16 amino acids. The ends were cut back, 6 bases at V and 5 bases at J, with 20 bases in the middle. For the CDR3, the DNA is TGTGCCAGCTCTCACATAGGAGATCGAACTAACAATGAGCAGTTCTTC. The encoded protein is CASSHIGDRTNNEQFF. The whole variable domain, remainder taken from reference TRBV18 and TRBJ2-1, is NAGVMQNPRHLVRRRGQEARLRCSPMKGHSHVYWYRQLPEEGLKFMVYLQKENIIDESGMPKERFSAEFPKEGPSILRIQQVVRGDSAAYFCASSHIGDRTNNEQFFGPGTRLTVL.

The gene calls are TRBV27 and TRBJ2-7; TRBD1 might be the D (5 bases). Looked up from germline, CDR1 is MNHEY and CDR2 is SMNVEV (reference sequence). V lost 5 bases and J lost 0, with 8 bases in between. The CDR3 extends over 13 amino acids. The CDR3 sequence: CASSETASYEQYF. The CDR3 DNA follows: TGTGCCAGCAGTGAGACAGCCTCCTACGAGCAGTACTTC.

The rearrangement joins TRBV19 to TRBJ1-2, with unresolved D. The CDR3 extends over 14 amino acids. Germline CDR1 is LNHDA and CDR2 is SQIVND (reference sequence). The ends were cut back, 7 bases at V and 6 bases at J, with 18 bases in the middle. The DNA for the CDR3 is TGTGCCAGTAAAATGGGCTCACGGTTTGATGGCTACACCTTC. Protein product: CASKMGSRFDGYTF.

A single count supports this clone. V and J are TRBV11-2 and TRBJ2-5, with 10 bases matching TRBD1. The CDR3 length is 14 residues. Germline lookup yields CDR1 SGHAT and CDR2 FQNNGV. The V and J ends lost 5 bases and 1 base, in that order; junction bases with no gene match: 1. CDR3: CASSRTGGQETQYF. For the CDR3, the DNA is TGTGCCAGCAGCCGGACAGGGGGCCAAGAGACCCAGTACTTC.

This clone appeared a few times. The chain combines TRBV7-2 with TRBJ2-7, with 12 bases lining up with TRBD2. This CDR3 has 17 residues. Germline V gene sequence: CDR1 SGHTA, CDR2 FQGNSA. Losses at the gene ends were 5 bases for V and 1 base for J; bases not matched to a gene: 9. As DNA, the CDR3 is TGTGCCAGCAGCCCAGGAGGGGGACTAGCGGGTTCCTACGAGCAGTACTTC. Translating it yields CASSPGGGLAGSYEQYF.

The V gene is TRBV5-6, the J gene TRBJ1-1, with TRBD1 matching 8 bases. The junction had 3 bases not matched to a gene; V was cut back by 7 bases and J by 4 bases. The CDR3 spans 12 residues. Germline V gene sequence: CDR1 SGHDT, CDR2 YYEEEE. The CDR3 sequence: CASAGGSTEAFF. The CDR3 DNA follows: TGTGCCAGCGCAGGGGGCTCCACTGAAGCTTTCTTT.

The CDR3, as DNA: TGTGCCAGCAGCCCCCGCCACCGGACTAGCGGGAGTCACAATGAGCAGTTCTTC. This encodes CASSPRHRTSGSHNEQFF. This chain joins TRBV7-2 and TRBJ2-1; TRBD2 agrees at 13 bases. The germline CDR1 and CDR2 sequences are SGHTA and FQGNSA. The J segment lost 5 bases and the V segment lost 5 bases, leaving 12 bases of the junction unmatched. This CDR3 spans 18 amino acids. Full variable domain (missing parts from reference TRBV7-2 and TRBJ2-1): GAGVSQSPSNKVTEKGKDVELRCDPISGHTALYWYRQSLGQGLEFLIYFQGNSAPDKSGLPSDRFSAERTGGSVSTLTIQRTQQEDSAVYLCASSPRHRTSGSHNEQFFGPGTRLTVL.

The sample holds a few counts of this clone. The chain combines TRBV3-1 (or the pseudogene TRBV3-2) with TRBJ2-1; 13 bases align to TRBD2. V trimming: 2 bases; J trimming: 4 bases; junction bases outside the gene matches: 14. This CDR3 is built from 20 residues. Per the germline V gene, CDR1 is LGHDT and CDR2 is YNNKEL (reference sequence). The CDR3 protein is CASSQSPLAGGPSWYNEQFF. The CDR3 DNA reads TGTGCCAGCAGCCAAAGCCCACTAGCGGGAGGGCCCTCTTGGTACAATGAGCAGTTCTTC.

The chain joins TRBV4-3 to TRBJ2-2; TRBD2 aligns across 8 bases. The germline CDR1 and CDR2 sequences are LGHNA and YSLEER. The CDR3 has 16 amino acids. J lost 0 bases, V lost 4 bases, and 4 bases had no gene match. CDR3 region: CASSPSGGANTGELFF. CDR3 nucleotides: TGCGCCAGCAGCCCCTCGGGGGGGGCGAACACCGGGGAGCTGTTTTTT.

In DNA form, the CDR3 reads TGTGCCAGCTCACCACCTGACAGGGTAGCTTTCGGAAACACCATATATTTT. This encodes CASSPPDRVAFGNTIYF. This sequence joins TRBV18 and TRBJ1-3; the match to TRBD1 covers 7 bases. This CDR3 has 17 amino acids. CDR1 KGHSH and CDR2 LQKENI come from the germline V gene. Losses at the gene ends were 0 bases for V and 4 bases for J; bases not matched to a gene: 9.

The V gene is TRBV7-2, the J gene TRBJ2-2, with D possibly matching TRBD1 (5 bases). The CDR3 spans 14 residues. Trimming cost V 3 bases and J 6 bases, with 11 bases left between them. Germline V gene sequence: CDR1 SGHTA, CDR2 FQGNSA. In DNA, the CDR3 is TGTGCCAGCAGCTTGACAGCAATCCCCGGGGAGCTGTTTTTT. It translates to CASSLTAIPGELFF. The entire variable domain, with the rest obtained from reference TRBV7-2 and TRBJ2-2, is as follows: GAGVSQSPSNKVTEKGKDVELRCDPISGHTALYWYRQSLGQGLEFLIYFQGNSAPDKSGLPSDRFSAERTGGSVSTLTIQRTQQEDSAVYLCASSLTAIPGELFFGEGSRLTVL.

This clone was seen once. This chain joins TRBV5-1 and TRBJ2-5; a possible D gene is TRBD1 (6 bases). The germline V and J ends were trimmed by 4 bases and 0 bases, with 16 bases remaining between them. From germline, CDR1 is SGHRS and CDR2 YFSETQ. This CDR3 is 16 amino acids long. CDR3 protein: CASSLPGHSYQETQYF. In DNA form, the CDR3 reads TGCGCCAGCAGCCTGCCGGGACACTCGTACCAAGAGACCCAGTACTTC.